One and the same sample provided the 31 T cell receptor beta chains below, sequenced in a study of shared clonotypes between healthy human individuals. Produced via immunoSEQ multiplex PCR; TCRdb's table is partial and in-frame only. The table lists about 230,000 clones, 65% to 70% of them singletons. Sequenced sample: memory CD4+ T cells sorted from blood. This sample's subset: CD45RA-negative fraction. These receptors all stem from a young man in good health.

The rearrangement uses TRBV5-4 and TRBJ2-2, with 7 bases matching TRBD1. CDR1 is SGHNT and CDR2 is YYREEE in the germline V gene (reference sequence). This CDR3 is built from 14 residues. The junction had 3 bases not matched to a gene; V was cut back by 3 bases and J by 4 bases. Here the CDR3 reads CASSSGQPTGELFF. The CDR3 bases are TGTGCCAGCAGCTCGGGACAGCCCACCGGGGAGCTGTTTTTT.

Only a few counts were recorded for this clone. This chain uses TRBV5-4 with TRBJ2-4, with a weak D call TRBD2 (5 bases). The CDR3 has 16 residues. The V gene's germline CDR1 is SGHNT and CDR2 YYREEE (reference sequence). V was pared by 0 bases and J by 9 bases, with 19 bases between. Here the CDR3 reads CASSLDFSGNKGIQYF. CDR3 DNA: TGTGCCAGCAGCTTGGATTTCTCCGGGAATAAGGGCATTCAGTACTTC.

The V and J genes are TRBV5-1 and TRBJ2-1; 8 bases line up with TRBD2. V was pared by 0 bases and J by 9 bases, with 11 bases of the junction left unmatched. The CDR3 extends over 16 amino acids. CDR1 is SGHRS and CDR2 is YFSETQ in the germline V gene. The CDR3 DNA follows: TGCGCCAGCAGCTTGGATTCGGGACTAGGGTCTAGTGAGCAGTTCTTC. Protein: CASSLDSGLGSSEQFF.

The chain joins TRBV30 to TRBJ2-1, with D perhaps given as TRBD1 or TRBD2 (8 bases each). Trimming removed 3 bases at V and 9 bases at J, with 21 bases between. CDR1 and CDR2 from the germline V gene are GTSNPN and SVGIG (reference sequence). The CDR3 extends over 15 amino acids. Written as DNA, the CDR3 is TGTGCCTGGAGAGCTGGGGACAGGCGGGAGGCTGAGCAGTTCTTC. Its translation is CAWRAGDRREAEQFF.

The chain uses TRBV5-1 and TRBJ2-6; the D gene could be TRBD1 or TRBD2 (5 bases each). The germline gives CDR1 SGHRS, CDR2 YFSETQ. The CDR3 consists of 18 residues. Trimming left V 3 bases short and J 0 bases short, with 16 bases between. The chain's CDR3 is CASSSYGTLNSGANVLTF. In DNA, the CDR3 is TGCGCCAGCAGCTCCTATGGGACGCTCAACTCTGGGGCCAACGTCCTGACTTTC.

The chain employs TRBV5-4 and TRBJ1-1, with 8 bases matching TRBD1. This CDR3 has 15 amino acids. Germline-derived CDR1 and CDR2 are SGHNT and YYREEE (reference sequence). V was pared by 4 bases and J by 1 base, with 6 bases of the junction left unmatched. The CDR3 here is CASSAPGTGNTEAFF. The DNA for the CDR3 is TGTGCCAGCAGCGCACCCGGGACAGGGAACACTGAAGCTTTCTTT.

The chain couples TRBV5-6 to TRBJ2-1; a possible D gene is TRBD2 (5 bases). Germline V gene sequence: CDR1 SGHDT, CDR2 YYEEEE. V lost 1 base, J lost 4 bases, and 12 bases lay in between. CDR3 length: 15 amino acids. In DNA form, the CDR3 reads TGTGCCAGCAGCTTGTTGGTCGGACTTTACAATGAGCAGTTCTTC. Encoded protein: CASSLLVGLYNEQFF. Based on the CDR3 plus reference TRBV5-6 and TRBJ2-1, the full variable domain is DAGVTQSPTHLIKTRGQQVTLRCSPKSGHDTVSWYQQALGQGPQFIFQYYEEEERQRGNFPDRFSGHQFPNYSSELNVNALLLGDSALYLCASSLLVGLYNEQFFGPGTRLTVL.

A single count supports this clone. The chain uses TRBV19 and TRBJ1-3, with D unclear. In germline, CDR1 is LNHDA, CDR2 SQIVND (reference sequence). The CDR3 runs to 15 residues. V dropped 3 bases and J dropped 0 bases, with 9 bases sitting between them. This CDR3 reads CASSILAHSGNTIYF. In nucleotides, the CDR3 is TGTGCCAGTAGTATTCTCGCTCACTCTGGAAACACCATATATTTT.

This clone was seen a few times. The chain employs TRBV2 and TRBJ1-2; D is possibly TRBD1 (5 bases). Germline CDR1 is SNHLY and CDR2 is FYNNEI. V gave up 0 bases and J gave up 4 bases, with 9 bases separating them. CDR3 length: 14 amino acids. The CDR3 spells CASSEASGPYGYTF. Here the CDR3 DNA reads TGTGCCAGCAGTGAAGCATCAGGGCCCTATGGCTACACCTTC.

The V call is TRBV7-8, the J call TRBJ2-7; the D is unclear. Trimming took 5 bases from V and 4 from J, leaving 9 bases between them. The CDR3 extends over 12 amino acids. Germline V lookup: CDR1 SGHVS, CDR2 FQNEAQ. Here the CDR3 reads CASSHLPYEQYF. Written as DNA, the CDR3 is TGTGCCAGCAGCCACCTACCGTACGAGCAGTACTTC.

The chain recombines TRBV7-2 with TRBJ2-7, with D tentatively TRBD1 (7 bases). Between the trimmed V and J ends, which lost 5 bases and 2 bases, there was a span of 19 bases. Germline CDR1 SGHTA, CDR2 FQGNSA. The CDR3 runs 16 residues. CDR3 in DNA: TGTGCCAGCAGCGGAGGGCCGGACAGGCCCCCCTACGAGCAGTACTTC. Protein: CASSGGPDRPPYEQYF.

The chain carries TRBV5-4 and TRBJ2-7; tentatively, D is TRBD2 (5 bases). Germline V CDR1 and CDR2: SGHNT, YYREEE (reference sequence). Trimming cost V 0 bases and J 7 bases, with 11 bases left between them. CDR3 length equals 13 residues. In DNA form, the CDR3 reads TGTGCCAGCAGCTTGGTACGGGATAGGGAGCAGTACTTC. Its translation is CASSLVRDREQYF. The complete variable domain, with remaining parts taken from reference TRBV5-4 and TRBJ2-7, reads ETGVTQSPTHLIKTRGQQVTLRCSSQSGHNTVSWYQQALGQGPQFIFQYYREEENGRGNFPPRFSGLQFPNYSSELNVNALELDDSALYLCASSLVRDREQYFGPGTRLTVT.

The chain couples TRBV5-1 to TRBJ1-4; perhaps TRBD1 as D (5 bases). CDR1 SGHRS and CDR2 YFSETQ come from the germline V gene. The CDR3 has 13 residues. Trimming left V 4 bases short and J 5 bases short, with 9 bases between. CDR3 residues: CASSDSPNEKLFF. CDR3 coding DNA: TGCGCCAGCAGCGACAGCCCGAATGAAAAACTGTTTTTT. Variable domain in full (rest from reference TRBV5-1 and TRBJ1-4): KAGVTQTPRYLIKTRGQQVTLSCSPISGHRSVSWYQQTPGQGLQFLFEYFSETQRNKGNFPGRFSGRQFSNSRSEMNVSTLELGDSALYLCASSDSPNEKLFFGSGTQLSVL.

The chain uses TRBV30 and TRBJ2-1, with D perhaps matching TRBD2 (5 bases). Trimming pared 0 bases from V and 10 bases from J, leaving 7 bases between. CDR1 is GTSNPN and CDR2 is SVGIG in the germline V gene (reference sequence). The CDR3 loop spans 11 amino acids. This chain's CDR3 is CAWSVPSEQFF. CDR3 in DNA: TGTGCCTGGAGTGTACCTAGCGAGCAGTTCTTC. The full variable domain, its missing parts supplied by reference TRBV30 and TRBJ2-1, is SQTIHQWPATLVQPVGSPLSLECTVEGTSNPNLYWYRQAAGRGLQLLFYSVGIGQISSEVPQNLSASRPQDRQFILSSKKLLLSDSGFYLCAWSVPSEQFFGPGTRLTVL.

This clone has just a few counts. This chain links TRBV18 with TRBJ1-2; 7 bases agree with TRBD1. The CDR3 has 13 amino acids. The V gene end was trimmed by 6 bases and the J gene end by 4 bases; junction bases not matched to a gene: 5. Per germline, CDR1 KGHSH and CDR2 LQKENI. The CDR3 region is CASSRGQVYGYTF. The CDR3 nucleotides are TGTGCCAGCTCTCGCGGACAGGTCTATGGCTACACCTTC.

The sample holds a few counts of this clone. The chain recombines TRBV9 with TRBJ1-2; D unclear. Trimming removed 0 bases from V and 7 bases from J, with 13 bases in between. The V gene's germline CDR1 is SGDLS and CDR2 YYNGEE. The CDR3 contains 14 residues. This CDR3 reads CASSVAMGKGGYTF. Here the CDR3 DNA reads TGTGCCAGCAGCGTAGCTATGGGGAAGGGTGGCTACACCTTC.

The rearrangement links TRBV7-3 to TRBJ2-1; TRBD2 matches 8 bases. Germline CDR1 and CDR2: SGHTA and FQGTGA. The CDR3 runs to 16 residues. V was clipped by 3 bases and J by 9 bases; unmatched bases: 13. CDR3 bases: TGTGCCAGCAGCTTGCATCCGACGGGAGGGGGAAGTGAGCAGTTCTTC. Its translation: CASSLHPTGGGSEQFF. The full variable domain, in which reference TRBV7-3 and TRBJ2-1 provide the parts outside the CDR3, is GAGVSQTPSNKVTEKGKYVELRCDPISGHTALYWYRQSLGQGPEFLIYFQGTGAADDSGLPNDRFFAVRPEGSVSTLKIQRTERGDSAVYLCASSLHPTGGGSEQFFGPGTRLTVL.

This chain joins TRBV5-4 and TRBJ2-5; D gene ambiguous. V was shortened by 1 base and J by 5 bases, with 12 bases between the two germline ends. The CDR3 runs to 14 residues. Germline loops: CDR1 SGHNT, CDR2 YYREEE (reference sequence). CDR3 protein: CASSLLFGSETQYF. The CDR3 DNA reads as TGTGCCAGCAGCTTGTTATTCGGGTCGGAGACCCAGTACTTC.

V gene TRBV6-5 combines with J gene TRBJ2-7, with a weak D call TRBD1 (6 bases). This CDR3 is built from 14 residues. Trimming pared 2 bases from V and 2 bases from J, leaving 10 bases between. Per germline, CDR1 MNHEY and CDR2 SVGAGI. In nucleotides, the CDR3 is TGTGCCAGCAGTTACGGGGGCGCGACCTACGAGCAGTACTTC. Translation: CASSYGGATYEQYF.

This clone showed up just once. The chain links TRBV18 to TRBJ1-1; TRBD1 aligns across 7 bases. There are 17 residues in the CDR3. Trimming cost V 3 bases and J 0 bases; bases outside gene matches: 10. Germline V CDR1 and CDR2: KGHSH, LQKENI. The CDR3 spells CASSPVNRGSMNTEAFF. The CDR3 DNA is TGTGCCAGCTCACCGGTCAACAGGGGATCCATGAACACTGAAGCTTTCTTT.

The J gene is TRBJ2-2, the V gene TRBV28; no clear D. CDR1 and CDR2 from the germline V gene are MDHEN and SYDVKM. V lost 3 bases and J lost 8, with 16 bases in between. This CDR3 has 15 residues. The CDR3 loop reads CASSFRSLGTGELFF. The CDR3, as DNA: TGTGCCAGCAGTTTTAGGTCGTTAGGTACGGGGGAGCTGTTTTTT. The variable domain in full, with the rest retrieved from reference TRBV28 and TRBJ2-2, is DVKVTQSSRYLVKRTGEKVFLECVQDMDHENMFWYRQDPGLGLRLIYFSYDVKMKEKGDIPEGYSVSREKKERFSLILESASTNQTSMYLCASSFRSLGTGELFFGEGSRLTVL.

The chain is built from TRBV5-1 and TRBJ1-1, with D perhaps matching TRBD1 (6 bases). The V gene's germline CDR1 is SGHRS and CDR2 YFSETQ. Trimming shortened V by 6 bases and J by 6 bases, and 18 bases separated the two germline ends. The CDR3 is 14 amino acids. CDR3 DNA: TGCGCCAGCACCTGGGGGCGCGGGGGGGCTGAAGCTTTCTTT. Residues: CASTWGRGGAEAFF.

This chain connects TRBV7-8 to TRBJ2-7; perhaps TRBD2 as D (6 bases). V was trimmed by 2 bases and J by 5 bases, leaving 10 bases between them. CDR3 length: 13 amino acids. The V gene's germline CDR1 is SGHVS and CDR2 FQNEAQ. CDR3 residues: CASSLLASHEQYF. As DNA, the CDR3 is TGTGCCAGCAGCTTACTAGCGAGCCACGAGCAGTACTTC.

The gene calls are TRBV5-5 and TRBJ2-2, with 9 bases matching TRBD1. With V trimmed by 0 bases and J by 9 bases, 12 bases remained unmatched. This CDR3 contains 17 residues. The germline V gene encodes CDR1 SGHKS and CDR2 YYEKEE (reference sequence). The CDR3 spells CASSLESGTGLIRELFF. The CDR3 DNA is TGTGCCAGCAGCTTGGAGAGCGGGACAGGGTTGATTCGGGAGCTGTTTTTT.

The CDR3 sequence is CASSNRGSGEETQYF. The DNA of the CDR3 is TGTGCCAGCAGTAATCGCGGGAGTGGGGAAGAGACCCAGTACTTC. V is TRBV2 and J is TRBJ2-5; 7 bases fit TRBD2. This CDR3 spans 15 amino acids. Unmatched junction bases numbered 9, after V lost 5 bases and J lost 3 bases. Germline assignment: CDR1 SNHLY and CDR2 FYNNEI.

V is TRBV11-2 and J is TRBJ2-1; 11 bases match TRBD2. The CDR3 spans 15 residues. Germline lookup yields CDR1 SGHAT and CDR2 FQNNGV. The V segment lost 2 bases and the J segment 7 bases; nucleotides outside the gene matches: 4. The CDR3 nucleotides are TGTGCCAGCAGCTTATTTACTAGCGGGAGTAATGAGCAGTTCTTC. Encoded protein: CASSLFTSGSNEQFF.

The chain links TRBV5-1 to TRBJ1-2; a possible D gene is TRBD1 (6 bases). V was pared by 2 bases and J by 5 bases, with 25 bases between. This CDR3 has 18 amino acids. Germline loops: CDR1 SGHRS, CDR2 YFSETQ. CDR3 sequence: CASSLRGDTALRAYGYTF. The CDR3, as DNA: TGCGCCAGCAGCTTACGAGGGGACACGGCTCTACGGGCTTATGGCTACACCTTC.

This clone was counted a few times. The chain links TRBV7-2 to TRBJ2-7, with no clear D. This CDR3 has 14 amino acids. Germline V gene data show CDR1 as SGHTA and CDR2 as FQGNSA. The ends were cut back, 1 base at V and 2 bases at J, with 9 bases in the middle. The CDR3 nucleotides read TGTGCCAGCAGCTTAGGTGGGGATGCCTACGAGCAGTACTTC. Translating gives CASSLGGDAYEQYF.

V is TRBV4-1 and J is TRBJ1-2, with TRBD1 as a possible D gene (5 bases). The CDR3 is 15 amino acids. The germline V and J ends were trimmed by 1 base and 2 bases, with 11 bases remaining between them. Germline CDR1 MGHRA, CDR2 YSYEKL. Written as DNA, the CDR3 is TGCGCCAGCAGCCAAGTTAGTACAGGAAACTATGGCTACACCTTC. Translated: CASSQVSTGNYGYTF.

The V and J genes are TRBV5-6 and TRBJ2-2; D not certain. The germline V gene has CDR1 SGHDT and CDR2 YYEEEE. Deletions cut 2 bases from V and 7 bases from J, with 12 bases between. The CDR3 length is 14 residues. The CDR3 sequence is CASSFGPRDGELFF. CDR3 coding DNA: TGTGCCAGCAGCTTTGGTCCCCGTGACGGGGAGCTGTTTTTT.

This sequence joins TRBV28 and TRBJ2-1, with TRBD2 matching 7 bases. After removal of 1 base from V and 2 bases from J, the junction contained 8 bases not matched to a gene. Germline CDR1 MDHEN, CDR2 SYDVKM. This CDR3 spans 17 amino acids. The CDR3 loop is CASSLFGGLAAYNEQFF. The CDR3 DNA is TGTGCCAGCAGTTTATTTGGCGGCCTAGCGGCCTACAATGAGCAGTTCTTC.